Sequencing of this T cell receptor (beta chain) was carried out in a study of post-analysis software for immune sequencing data. Study-wide background: Recorded subtypes: relapsing-remitting, secondary progressive, progressive-relapsing; some patients unannotated.

Unique molecular identifiers featured in each of the TCR beta cDNA libraries. T cells numbering roughly 0.95 to 10 million yielded some 500,000 cDNA molecules. Via MiXCR, TCRdb re-called the PCR reads, giving one row per CDR3 protein. Among under 200,000 distinct CDR3 sequences listed, under 40% were seen once. Findings and caveats of the study: Five TRBV segments were more frequent in patients than controls; TRBV5-6, TRBV5-1 and TRBV20-1 belonged to this group. The study found significantly lower normalized Chao1 diversity in multiple sclerosis patients than in controls.

CDR3 length: 16 amino acids. Germline-derived CDR1 and CDR2 are SGHTA and FQGNSA. V trimming: 5 bases; J trimming: 4 bases; junction bases outside the gene matches: 8. In regard to this clonotype: Its antigen is still unknown.

The chain combines TRBV7-2 with TRBJ1-6; 7 positions match TRBD1. The source is a girl aged 5-17 years with multiple sclerosis. Material: blood, obtained after autologous hematopoietic stem cell transplantation. CDR3 protein: CASSPDRDRYNSPLHF. DNA of the CDR3: TGTGCCAGCAGCCCAGACAGGGACCGTTATAATTCACCCCTCCACTTT. Combining the CDR3 with reference TRBV7-2 and TRBJ1-6 gives the whole variable domain GAGVSQSPSNKVTEKGKDVELRCDPISGHTALYWYRQSLGQGLEFLIYFQGNSAPDKSGLPSDRFSAERTGGSVSTLTIQRTQQEDSAVYLCASSPDRDRYNSPLHFGNGTRLTVT.